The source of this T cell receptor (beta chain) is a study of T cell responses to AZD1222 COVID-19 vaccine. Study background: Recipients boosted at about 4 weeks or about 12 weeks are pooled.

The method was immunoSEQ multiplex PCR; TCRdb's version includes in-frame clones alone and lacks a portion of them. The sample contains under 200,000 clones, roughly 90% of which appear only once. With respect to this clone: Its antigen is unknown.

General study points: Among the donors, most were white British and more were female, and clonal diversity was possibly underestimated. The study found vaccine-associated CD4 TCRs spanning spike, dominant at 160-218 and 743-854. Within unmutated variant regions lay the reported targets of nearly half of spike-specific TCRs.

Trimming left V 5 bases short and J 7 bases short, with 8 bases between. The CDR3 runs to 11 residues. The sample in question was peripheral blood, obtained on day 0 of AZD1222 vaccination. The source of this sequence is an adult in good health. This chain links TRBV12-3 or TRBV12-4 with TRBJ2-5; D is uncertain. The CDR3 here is CASSPDGTQYF. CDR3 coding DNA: TGTGCCAGCAGTCCTGACGGGACCCAGTACTTC.